Listed below are T cell receptor beta chains from one sample, sequenced in a study of T-cell memory formation after mild COVID-19. TCRdb used MiXCR to reprocess the 5' RACE reads, holding one entry per CDR3 protein. This sample has fewer than 550,000 distinct CDR3 sequences, with roughly 20% found just once. The source material was PBMCs or a T cell subset sorted from them (not recorded which). Receptor source: an adult woman who had mild COVID-19 (a few samples of this study predate the infection). Cell type and time point are not known. Each CDR3 is given with its conserved first and last residue. The D gene is left open where the match is weak. Some rows have no size entry. The others give once, few or many, or a class for an expanded clone.

V gene,D gene,clone size,J gene,CDR3 DNA,CDR3 protein
TRBV2,.,.,TRBJ2-7,TGTGCCAGCAGTGAAAGGGTTGGCTACGAGCAGTACTTC,CASSERVGYEQYF
TRBV12-3/TRBV12-4,TRBD2,.,TRBJ2-7,TGTGCCAGCAGTGTTAGCGGGAGGGCCGGGAACGAGCAGTACTTC,CASSVSGRAGNEQYF
TRBV7-3,TRBD2,.,TRBJ2-3,TGTGCCAGCAGCTTAACTAGCGGGGCAGATACGCAGTATTTT,CASSLTSGADTQYF
TRBV5-5,.,.,TRBJ2-5,TGTGCCAGCAGCTTGTCCATGGCACAAGAGACCCAGTACTTC,CASSLSMAQETQYF
TRBV5-4,.,.,TRBJ2-6,TGTGCCAGCAGCTTGGCCTCCGGGACGCCCGACTCTGGGGCCAACGTCCTGACTTTC,CASSLASGTPDSGANVLTF
TRBV30,.,few,TRBJ2-7,TGTGCCTGGAGCCCCCCGGGCGGGGAGCCCCTCGAGCAGTACTTC,CAWSPPGGEPLEQYF
TRBV20-1,TRBD2,many,TRBJ2-7,TGCAGTGCTAGGGGACTAGCGAGTTCCTACGAGCAGTACTTC,CSARGLASSYEQYF
TRBV7-2,.,.,TRBJ1-5,TGTGCCAGCAGCTTAGTCAGGGACAGCAATCAGCCCCAGCATTTT,CASSLVRDSNQPQHF
TRBV18,.,.,TRBJ1-2,TGTGCCAGCTCACCCCAGACAGAGAGATACTACACCTTC,CASSPQTERYYTF
TRBV10-3,.,few,TRBJ2-2,TGTGCCATCAAACCTGGGACCGCGAACACCGGGGAGCTGTTTTTT,CAIKPGTANTGELFF
TRBV12-3/TRBV12-4,TRBD1,few,TRBJ2-7,TGTGCCAGCAGTTGGACAGGGCCTACCTACGAGCAGTACTTC,CASSWTGPTYEQYF
TRBV6-2/TRBV6-3,.,.,TRBJ2-3,TGTGCCAGCAGTCGGTGGGAGGCGAAAGATACGCAGTATTTT,CASSRWEAKDTQYF
TRBV24-1,.,few,TRBJ2-2,TGTGCCACCTCCGACATCGGGGAGCTGTTTTTT,CATSDIGELFF
TRBV6-5,TRBD2,few,TRBJ2-3,TGTGCCAGCTATAAGCGGGGGATGGGAGATACGCAGTATTTT,CASYKRGMGDTQYF
TRBV2,TRBD2,.,TRBJ2-5,TGTGCCAGCGTCTCGGGACTAGCGGGTAAAGAGACCCAGTACTTC,CASVSGLAGKETQYF
TRBV2,.,few,TRBJ2-2,TGTGCCAGCAGTCTGGGGGGGCCGAACACCGGGGAGCTGTTTTTT,CASSLGGPNTGELFF
TRBV4-1,.,.,TRBJ1-5,TGCGCCAGCAGCCAAGCCAGGGTGGATCAGCCCCAGCATTTT,CASSQARVDQPQHF
TRBV7-8,.,.,TRBJ1-3,TGTGCCAGCAGCTTAAACCAGGGCCGAAACACCATATATTTT,CASSLNQGRNTIYF
TRBV20-1,.,.,TRBJ2-5,TGCAGTGCTTTGGACACGTCTTGGTACCAAGAGACCCAGTACTTC,CSALDTSWYQETQYF
TRBV5-1,.,.,TRBJ1-1,TGCGCCAGCAGCTTCCTGGGTGGGGCTGAAGCTTTCTTT,CASSFLGGAEAFF
TRBV5-6,.,.,TRBJ2-1,TGTGCCAGCAGCTTGGGAGCTTTAGCGAGTTCCTACAATGAGCAGTTCTTC,CASSLGALASSYNEQFF
TRBV6-5,.,many,TRBJ2-1,TGTGCCAGCAGCCGGAACAATGAGCAGTTCTTC,CASSRNNEQFF
TRBV11-2,.,few,TRBJ2-5,TGTGCCAGCAGCTTAGCCGGGACTCCAGGGACGGTAGGAGAGACCCAGTACTTC,CASSLAGTPGTVGETQYF
TRBV11-3,.,once,TRBJ1-2,TGTGCCAGCAGCTTAGGACAGGACCGACCTAACTATGGCTACACCTTC,CASSLGQDRPNYGYTF
TRBV24-1,TRBD2,.,TRBJ2-7,TGTGCCACCAGTGATGGCGCGGGAGTCTCCTACGAGCAGTACTTC,CATSDGAGVSYEQYF
TRBV27,.,.,TRBJ2-4,TGTGCCAGCAGTCCAGACTCAGGCCCAAACATTCAGTACTTC,CASSPDSGPNIQYF
TRBV20-1,.,few,TRBJ2-2,TGCAGTGCTCGGTTTTCCGAGAACACCGGGGAGCTGTTTTTT,CSARFSENTGELFF
TRBV7-3,.,few,TRBJ2-3,TGTGCCAGCAGCTTAGGCTTAGTCACAGATACGCAGTATTTT,CASSLGLVTDTQYF
TRBV7-2,TRBD2,.,TRBJ2-1,TGTGCCAGCAGCTTAGAGGGGCGGGGGTACAATGAGCAGTTCTTC,CASSLEGRGYNEQFF
TRBV20-1,TRBD1,many,TRBJ1-1,TGCAGTGCTAACGACAGGGTCACTGAAGCTTTCTTT,CSANDRVTEAFF
TRBV6-5,TRBD1,few,TRBJ2-1,TGTGCCAGCAGTCCCGCCGGGACAGGGAGGCCTCGGGAGCAGTTCTTC,CASSPAGTGRPREQFF
TRBV7-8,TRBD1,few,TRBJ2-3,TGTGCCAGCAGCTCCCCACAGGGGAACACAGATACGCAGTATTTT,CASSSPQGNTDTQYF
TRBV20-1,.,few,TRBJ2-3,TGCAGTGCTAGGGACTCTTTGGCGGATACGCAGTATTTT,CSARDSLADTQYF
TRBV6-5,.,.,TRBJ1-2,TGTGCCAGCAGTTACGGGGGAAGCTATGGCTACACCTTC,CASSYGGSYGYTF
TRBV5-5,TRBD1,.,TRBJ2-1,TGTGCCAGCAGCTTGACAGGGGGCTGGTACAATGAGCAGTTCTTC,CASSLTGGWYNEQFF
TRBV20-1,.,.,TRBJ2-7,TGCAGTGCCACCAAAATTCAGGGCTATCAGTACGAGCAGTACTTC,CSATKIQGYQYEQYF
TRBV6-6,.,few,TRBJ2-4,TGTGCCAGCAGGATGACTTCGGGAAAATGGAACATTCAGTACTTC,CASRMTSGKWNIQYF
TRBV7-2,.,.,TRBJ2-7,TGTGCCAGCAGCTTAGCGGGACATCGGGAGCAGTACTTC,CASSLAGHREQYF
TRBV7-9,.,.,TRBJ2-5,TGTGCCAGCAGCTCAGAGACGACCCAGTACTTC,CASSSETTQYF
TRBV27,TRBD1,few,TRBJ2-1,TGTGCCAGCAAAAGGACAGGGGGTGGAGATGAGCAGTTCTTC,CASKRTGGGDEQFF
TRBV5-1,TRBD1,.,TRBJ2-5,TGCGCCAGCAGCGGGACGGGGACAGGGCAAGAGACCCAGTACTTC,CASSGTGTGQETQYF
TRBV4-1,.,few,TRBJ2-7,TGCGCCAGCAGCCAAGGAGCCATCTACGAGCAGTACTTC,CASSQGAIYEQYF
TRBV15,.,.,TRBJ1-5,TGTGCCACCAGCGCCGTTCTTTGGAGGGCTGAGCAGCCCCAGCATTTT,CATSAVLWRAEQPQHF
TRBV15,.,few,TRBJ2-1,TGTGCCACCAGCAGAGAAGGTCGCTCCTACAATGAGCAGTTCTTC,CATSREGRSYNEQFF
TRBV5-6,.,few,TRBJ1-1,TGTGCCAGCAGCTTTTTAAACAGGGAGAACACTGAAGCTTTCTTT,CASSFLNRENTEAFF
TRBV4-2,.,few,TRBJ2-7,TGTGCCAGCAGCCAGGGCAGGGGATTCCCCTACGAGCAGTACTTC,CASSQGRGFPYEQYF
TRBV7-2,.,few,TRBJ2-7,TGTGCCAGCAGCGGGCTACCGTACTCCGGCTCCTACGAGCAGTACTTC,CASSGLPYSGSYEQYF
TRBV5-1,.,few,TRBJ1-1,TGCGCCAGCAGCCGTAGACAGGCAACTGAAGCTTTCTTT,CASSRRQATEAFF
TRBV6-2/TRBV6-3,TRBD1,.,TRBJ2-7,TGTGCCAGCAGAGAACAGGGGGCTAACGAGCAGTACTTC,CASREQGANEQYF
TRBV7-9,.,.,TRBJ2-5,TGTGCCAGCAGCTTAGAGTTTTACCGGGGACGGGATCGAGGTGTAATCGAGACCCAGTACTTC,CASSLEFYRGRDRGVIETQYF
TRBV12-3/TRBV12-4,TRBD1,many,TRBJ2-5,TGTGCCAGCAGTTTAGCCCTTAAACAGGGGGCGGAAGAGACCCAGTACTTC,CASSLALKQGAEETQYF
TRBV4-2,TRBD1,many,TRBJ2-3,TGTGCCAGCAGCCAAAAGCTACAGGGGGACGCAGATACGCAGTATTTT,CASSQKLQGDADTQYF
TRBV11-2,TRBD2,.,TRBJ2-5,TGTGCCAGCAGCCCAGCCCTGACTAGCGGGCTAGAAGAGACCCAGTACTTC,CASSPALTSGLEETQYF
TRBV6-1,TRBD2,few,TRBJ2-2,TGTGCCAGCAGGGGCCGGCTAGCGGGTACCGGGGAGCTGTTTTTT,CASRGRLAGTGELFF
TRBV7-9,.,.,TRBJ2-7,TGTGCCAGCAGCACGAGTAGGTCCGAGCAGTACTTC,CASSTSRSEQYF
TRBV6-5,.,few,TRBJ2-5,TGTGCCAGCAGGCGCACCGGGACCTACCAAGAGACCCAGTACTTC,CASRRTGTYQETQYF
TRBV6-1,.,few,TRBJ2-5,TGTGCCAGCAGATCCGGGACAACGGTCGAGACCCAGTACTTC,CASRSGTTVETQYF
TRBV4-1,.,few,TRBJ2-3,TGCGCCAGCAGCCGGGGACGGGGAGGAGGCACAGATACGCAGTATTTT,CASSRGRGGGTDTQYF
TRBV5-4,.,.,TRBJ2-1,TGTGCCAGCAGCCCCTCAGCGCAGGGACCTGACGAGCAGTTCTTC,CASSPSAQGPDEQFF